This T cell receptor (beta chain) comes out of a study of a mutant IDH1 vaccine in newly diagnosed glioma. Regarding the study as a whole: Patients showed vaccine-induced immune responses at a rate of approximately 93%.

Time point here: baseline, week 1 (first vaccination visit). Treatment here: pre-vaccination baseline after standard-of-care therapy. Sequencing was performed with immunoSEQ multiplex PCR; in TCRdb, only in-frame clones are kept and a portion is missing. Of under 65,000 clones in the sample, roughly 80% are singletons; the top ten hold about 19%. The CDR3 extends over 14 amino acids. Germline-derived CDR1 and CDR2 are MGHRA and YSYEKL. V was clipped by 3 bases and J by 3 bases, with 11 bases between them. Points on this clone: Its antigen remains unidentified.

This specimen was PBMCs, taken from a glioma patient treated with radiotherapy, temozolomide or both. The origin of this receptor is a man aged 18 to 30 with glioma. The chain employs TRBV4-1 and TRBJ1-1; D call uncertain. CDR3 protein: CASSHRGFDTEAFF. Here the CDR3 DNA reads TGCGCCAGCAGCCACAGAGGATTTGACACTGAAGCTTTCTTT.